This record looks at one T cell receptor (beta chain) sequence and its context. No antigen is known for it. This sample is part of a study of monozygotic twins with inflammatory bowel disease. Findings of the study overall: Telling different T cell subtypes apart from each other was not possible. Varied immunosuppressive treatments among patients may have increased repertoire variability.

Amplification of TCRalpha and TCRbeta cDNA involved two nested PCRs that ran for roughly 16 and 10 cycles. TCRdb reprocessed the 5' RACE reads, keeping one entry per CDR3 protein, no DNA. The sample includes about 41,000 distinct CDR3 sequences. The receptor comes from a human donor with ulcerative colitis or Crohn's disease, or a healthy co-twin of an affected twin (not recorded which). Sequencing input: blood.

CDR3 residues: CASSPQHTNTEAFF. The chain has TRBV3-1 and TRBJ1-1. The CDR3 is made up of 14 amino acids. CDR1 is LGHDT and CDR2 is YNNKEL in the germline V gene (reference sequence).